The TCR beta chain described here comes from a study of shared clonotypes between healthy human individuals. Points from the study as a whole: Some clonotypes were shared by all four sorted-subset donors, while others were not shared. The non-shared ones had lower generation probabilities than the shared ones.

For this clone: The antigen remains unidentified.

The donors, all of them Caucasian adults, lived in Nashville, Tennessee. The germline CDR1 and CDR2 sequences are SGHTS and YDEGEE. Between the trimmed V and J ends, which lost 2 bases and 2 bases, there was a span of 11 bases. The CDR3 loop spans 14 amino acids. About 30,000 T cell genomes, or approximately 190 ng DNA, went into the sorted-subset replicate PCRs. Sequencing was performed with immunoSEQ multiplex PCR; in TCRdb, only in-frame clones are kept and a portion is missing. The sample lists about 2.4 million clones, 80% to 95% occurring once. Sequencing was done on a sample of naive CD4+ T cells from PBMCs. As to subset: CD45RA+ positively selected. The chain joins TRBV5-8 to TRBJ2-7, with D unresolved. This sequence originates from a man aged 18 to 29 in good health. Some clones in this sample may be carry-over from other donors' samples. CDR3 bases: TGTGCCAGCAGCTTAGTTGGGCGGACCTACGAGCAGTACTTC. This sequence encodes CASSLVGRTYEQYF.